This TCR beta chain was captured in a study of vaccination and CD4 T cells after COVID-19. Study-wide findings and caveats: Reactive clone data from convalescent patients indicated a median of about 86% appearing only post-vaccination.

The Oncomine TCR Beta short-read assay sequenced DNA from cultured CD4+ T cells. TCRdb processed the PCR reads anew with MiXCR; each CDR3 protein has one entry. In the table there are about 8,000 distinct CDR3 sequences, 40% to 55% of which are singletons. Treatment indicated: roughly 10-day PBMC culture with coronavirus spike peptide pools or control peptides (ViraFEST assay). CDR3 size: 14 residues. Germline CDR1 is KGHSH and CDR2 is LQKENI. Trimming took off 8 bases at V and 6 bases at J, with 18 bases between the two ends. Note on this clonotype: Its antigen is unknown.

The chain recombines TRBV18 with TRBJ2-3; tentative D call: TRBD2 (5 bases). This TCR was sampled from a human donor who had recovered from COVID-19. The sample consisted of CD4+ T cells from blood, cultured in vitro. CDR3 amino acids: CASLSAAGADTQYF. The CDR3 DNA is TGTGCCAGCCTCTCCGCGGCGGGCGCGGATACGCAGTATTTT.